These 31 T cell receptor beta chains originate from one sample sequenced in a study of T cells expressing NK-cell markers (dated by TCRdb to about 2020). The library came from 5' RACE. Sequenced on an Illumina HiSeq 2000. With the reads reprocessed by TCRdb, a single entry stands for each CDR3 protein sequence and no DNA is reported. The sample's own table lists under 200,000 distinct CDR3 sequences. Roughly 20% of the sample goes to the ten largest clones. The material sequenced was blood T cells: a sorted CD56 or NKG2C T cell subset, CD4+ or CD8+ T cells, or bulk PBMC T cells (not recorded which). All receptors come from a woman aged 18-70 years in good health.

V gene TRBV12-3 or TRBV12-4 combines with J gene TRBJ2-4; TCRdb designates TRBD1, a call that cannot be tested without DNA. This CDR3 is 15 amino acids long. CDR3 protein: CASSTTGRQGDIQYF.

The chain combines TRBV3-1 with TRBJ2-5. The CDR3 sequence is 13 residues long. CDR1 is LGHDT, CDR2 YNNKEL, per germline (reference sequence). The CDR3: CASNYRFQETQYF.

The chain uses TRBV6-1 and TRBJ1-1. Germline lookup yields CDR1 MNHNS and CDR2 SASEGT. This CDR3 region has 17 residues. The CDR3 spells CASSESRGSGMNTEAFF.

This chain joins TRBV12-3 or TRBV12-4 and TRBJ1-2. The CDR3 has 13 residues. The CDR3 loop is CASSTDGNYGYTF.

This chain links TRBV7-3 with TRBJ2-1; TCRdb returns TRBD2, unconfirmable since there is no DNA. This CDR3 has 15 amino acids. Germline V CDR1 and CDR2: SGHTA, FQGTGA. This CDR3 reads CASRKGAGGSNEQFF.

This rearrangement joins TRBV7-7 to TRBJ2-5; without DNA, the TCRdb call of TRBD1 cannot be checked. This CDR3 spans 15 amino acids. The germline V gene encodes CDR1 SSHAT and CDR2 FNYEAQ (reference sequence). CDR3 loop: CASSPRDTGGETQYF.

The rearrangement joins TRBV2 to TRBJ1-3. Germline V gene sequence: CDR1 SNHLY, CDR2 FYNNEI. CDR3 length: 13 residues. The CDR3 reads CASSEGVMNTIYF.

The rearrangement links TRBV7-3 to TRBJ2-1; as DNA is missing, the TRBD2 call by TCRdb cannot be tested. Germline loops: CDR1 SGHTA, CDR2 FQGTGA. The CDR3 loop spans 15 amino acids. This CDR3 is CASSSGLARGNEQFF.

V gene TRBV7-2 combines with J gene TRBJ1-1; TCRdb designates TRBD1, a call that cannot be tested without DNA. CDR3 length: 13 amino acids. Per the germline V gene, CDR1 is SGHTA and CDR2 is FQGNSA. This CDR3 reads CASSLLQATEAFF. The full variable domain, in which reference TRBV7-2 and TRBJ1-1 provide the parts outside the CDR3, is GAGVSQSPSNKVTEKGKDVELRCDPISGHTALYWYRQSLGQGLEFLIYFQGNSAPDKSGLPSDRFSAERTGGSVSTLTIQRTQQEDSAVYLCASSLLQATEAFFGQGTRLTVV.

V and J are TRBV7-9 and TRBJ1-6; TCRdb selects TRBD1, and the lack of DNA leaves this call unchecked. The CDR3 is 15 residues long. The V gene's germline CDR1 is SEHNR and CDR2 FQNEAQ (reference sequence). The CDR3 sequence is CASSSFEGGNSPLHF.

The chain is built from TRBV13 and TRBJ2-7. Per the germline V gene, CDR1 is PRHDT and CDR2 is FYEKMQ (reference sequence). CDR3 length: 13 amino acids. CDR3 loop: CASSWRGSYEQYF.

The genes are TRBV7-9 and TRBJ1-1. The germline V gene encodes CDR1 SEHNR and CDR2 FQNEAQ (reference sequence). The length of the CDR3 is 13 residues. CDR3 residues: CASSLWQITEAFF.

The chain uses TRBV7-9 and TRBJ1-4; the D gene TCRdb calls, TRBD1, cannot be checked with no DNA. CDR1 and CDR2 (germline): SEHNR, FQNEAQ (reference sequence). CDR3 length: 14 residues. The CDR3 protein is CASSLVGVREKLFF.

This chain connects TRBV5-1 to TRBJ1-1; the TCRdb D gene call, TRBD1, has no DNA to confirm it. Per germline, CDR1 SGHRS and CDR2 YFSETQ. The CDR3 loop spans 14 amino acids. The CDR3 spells CASTPDRVNTEAFF.

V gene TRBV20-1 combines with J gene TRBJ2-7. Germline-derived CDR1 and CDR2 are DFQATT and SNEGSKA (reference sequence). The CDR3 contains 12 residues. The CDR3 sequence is CSPLAGWGEQYF.

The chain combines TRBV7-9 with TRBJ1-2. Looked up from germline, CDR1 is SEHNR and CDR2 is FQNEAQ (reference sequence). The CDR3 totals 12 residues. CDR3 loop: CASSLELYGYTF.

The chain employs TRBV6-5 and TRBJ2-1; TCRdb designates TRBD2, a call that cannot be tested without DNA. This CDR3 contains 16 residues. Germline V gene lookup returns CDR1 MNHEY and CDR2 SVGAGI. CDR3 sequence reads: CASSFLSGGAGNEQFF.

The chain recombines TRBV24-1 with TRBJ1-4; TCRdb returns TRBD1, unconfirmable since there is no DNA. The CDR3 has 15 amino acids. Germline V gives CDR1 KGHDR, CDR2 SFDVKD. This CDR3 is CATSEGGTGVEKLFF.

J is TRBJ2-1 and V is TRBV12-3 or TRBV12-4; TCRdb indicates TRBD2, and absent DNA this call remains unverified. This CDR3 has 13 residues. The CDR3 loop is CASMRAKDNEQFF.

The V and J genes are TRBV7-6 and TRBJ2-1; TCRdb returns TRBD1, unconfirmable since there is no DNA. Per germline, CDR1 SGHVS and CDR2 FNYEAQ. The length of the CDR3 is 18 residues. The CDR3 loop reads CASRLHPQGVKSYNEQFF.

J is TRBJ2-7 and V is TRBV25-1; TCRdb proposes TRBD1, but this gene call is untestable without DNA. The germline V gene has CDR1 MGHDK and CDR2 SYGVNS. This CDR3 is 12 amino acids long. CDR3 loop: CASAGQGGEQYF.

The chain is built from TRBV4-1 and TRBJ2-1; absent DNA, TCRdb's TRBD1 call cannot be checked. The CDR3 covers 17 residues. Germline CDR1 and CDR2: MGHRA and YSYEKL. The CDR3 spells CASSQERVRVAAPVGFF.

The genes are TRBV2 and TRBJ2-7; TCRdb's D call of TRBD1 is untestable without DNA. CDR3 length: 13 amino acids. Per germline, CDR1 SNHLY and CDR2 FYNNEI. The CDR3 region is CASTGTGTYEQYF.

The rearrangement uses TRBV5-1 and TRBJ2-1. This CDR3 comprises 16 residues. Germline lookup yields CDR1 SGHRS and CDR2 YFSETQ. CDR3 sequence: CASSPWTDEGGNEQFF. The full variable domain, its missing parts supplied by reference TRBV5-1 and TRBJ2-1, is KAGVTQTPRYLIKTRGQQVTLSCSPISGHRSVSWYQQTPGQGLQFLFEYFSETQRNKGNFPGRFSGRQFSNSRSEMNVSTLELGDSALYLCASSPWTDEGGNEQFFGPGTRLTVL.

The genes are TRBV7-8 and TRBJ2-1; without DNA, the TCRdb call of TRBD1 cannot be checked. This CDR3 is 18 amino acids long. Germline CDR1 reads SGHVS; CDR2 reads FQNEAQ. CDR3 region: CASSTSRLRTDSYNEQFF. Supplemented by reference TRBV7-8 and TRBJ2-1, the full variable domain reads GAGVSQSPRYKVAKRGQDVALRCDPISGHVSLFWYQQALGQGPEFLTYFQNEAQLDKSGLPSDRFFAERPEGSVSTLKIQRTQQEDSAVYLCASSTSRLRTDSYNEQFFGPGTRLTVL.

CDR3 loop: CASSLGTSGRRSYNEQFF. V gene TRBV5-1 combines with J gene TRBJ2-1; with no DNA, the TCRdb D assignment of TRBD2 cannot be verified. CDR3 size: 18 residues. Germline CDR1 SGHRS, CDR2 YFSETQ.

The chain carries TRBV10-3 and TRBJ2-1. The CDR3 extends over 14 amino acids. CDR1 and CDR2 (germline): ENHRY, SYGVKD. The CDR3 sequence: CAISEGNSYNEQFF.

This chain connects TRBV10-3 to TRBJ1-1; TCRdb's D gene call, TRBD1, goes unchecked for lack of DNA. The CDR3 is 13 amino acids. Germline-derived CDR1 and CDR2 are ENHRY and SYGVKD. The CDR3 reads CAITGRGESEAFF.

CDR3 protein: CASTDDMGYGYTF. The J gene is TRBJ1-2, the V gene TRBV5-1. Germline V gene data show CDR1 as SGHRS and CDR2 as YFSETQ. The CDR3 has 13 residues.

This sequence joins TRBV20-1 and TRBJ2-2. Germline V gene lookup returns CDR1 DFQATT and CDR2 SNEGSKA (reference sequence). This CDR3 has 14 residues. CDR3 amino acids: CSARSPLSPGELFF.

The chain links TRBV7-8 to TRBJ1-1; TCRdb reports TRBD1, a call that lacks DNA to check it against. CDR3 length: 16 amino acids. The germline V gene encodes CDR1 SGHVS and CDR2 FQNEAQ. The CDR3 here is CASSFTGTTMNTEAFF. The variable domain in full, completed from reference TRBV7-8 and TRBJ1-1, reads GAGVSQSPRYKVAKRGQDVALRCDPISGHVSLFWYQQALGQGPEFLTYFQNEAQLDKSGLPSDRFFAERPEGSVSTLKIQRTQQEDSAVYLCASSFTGTTMNTEAFFGQGTRLTVV.